The present entry profiles one T cell receptor (beta chain) with its context. This entry belongs to a study of blood T cell repertoires in COVID-19. Per the germline V gene, CDR1 is MNHEY and CDR2 is SMNVEV (reference sequence). V was shortened by 5 bases and J by 7 bases, with 20 bases between the two germline ends. The CDR3 is 15 amino acids. Study processing details: Reference gene primer amplification yielded estimated nucleated cell counts. The data were produced by immunoSEQ multiplex PCR, yet TCRdb's version contains in-frame clones alone and is incomplete. V and J calls and clone size are given by that table; D and trimming were obtained from the DNA. The sample lists fewer than 500,000 clones, about 89% occurring once.

The source material was peripheral blood. The sequence came from a woman between 25 and 40 years old with acute or convalescent COVID-19. V and J are TRBV27 and TRBJ1-2, with D perhaps TRBD1 (5 bases). CDR3 DNA sequence: TGTGCCAGCAGTCTAACAGGATCCCGGATACTTGGCTACACCTTC. Amino acid sequence: CASSLTGSRILGYTF.